Sequencing of this TCR beta chain was carried out in a study of human T cells and chemical hapten exposure. Points from the study as a whole: After DPC sensitization, TCRs above 1 in 1000 frequency showed no change.

This clonotype was seen just once. Its antigen is not known. This CDR3 region has 14 residues. With 6 bases clipped from V and 0 bases from J, the junction kept 2 bases outside the gene matches. The germline gives CDR1 MDHEN, CDR2 SYDVKM. Documented time point: patch test 3, about 24 weeks after DPC sensitization. Sample treatment: therapeutic diphenylcyclopropenone sensitization with weekly scalp DPC. Total RNA was isolated from unfractionated whole blood. MiXCR, run by TCRdb on the RACE reads, gives a single entry per CDR3 protein. The sample has fewer than 50,000 distinct CDR3 sequences, more than 8% seen once.

This specimen was whole blood, taken in connection with sensitization to the hapten diphenylcyclopropenone (DPC). The origin of this receptor is a man in his fifties or sixties with alopecia areata. Some clones in this sample may be carry-over from other donors' samples. This chain connects TRBV28 to TRBJ2-7, with 10 bases matching TRBD1. CDR3 in amino acids: CASRWTGGSYEQYF. The CDR3 coding sequence is TGTGCCAGCAGATGGACAGGGGGCTCCTACGAGCAGTACTTC.